The 32 T cell receptor beta chains given below trace back to one sample, sequenced in a study of T cells in Graves' hyperthyroidism and ophthalmopathy. TCR beta CDR3 regions were amplified from RNA transcripts. An initial round of RT-PCR targeting the TCR CDR3 relied on the HTBI primer set. Via MiXCR, TCRdb re-called the multiplex PCR reads, giving one row per CDR3 protein. Of 470,000 or so distinct CDR3 sequences in the sample, more than 20% were seen once. Input material: blood. These TCRs come from a man aged 18 to 30 with Graves' hyperthyroidism.

The rearrangement uses TRBV18 and TRBJ1-5; D is possibly TRBD1 (5 bases). Germline lookup yields CDR1 KGHSH and CDR2 LQKENI. Trimming left V 1 base short and J 2 bases short, with 15 bases between. CDR3 length: 17 residues. CDR3 sequence reads: CASSPRLRDGGNQPQHF. The CDR3 DNA sequence: TGTGCCAGCTCACCACGGCTACGGGACGGGGGCAATCAGCCCCAGCATTTT.

This clonotype has at least ten counts. The chain combines TRBV12-3 or TRBV12-4 with TRBJ1-2, with 7 bases aligning to TRBD1. There are 13 residues in the CDR3. Losses at the gene ends were 4 bases for V and 7 bases for J; bases not matched to a gene: 6. The CDR3 region is CASSSQGEGGYTF. CDR3 bases: TGTGCCAGCAGTTCTCAGGGGGAGGGTGGCTACACCTTC.

With respect to this clonotype: The junction shows a germline mismatch at one end, possibly a read error. The rearrangement joins TRBV7-8 to TRBJ2-7; D is perhaps TRBD1 (5 bases). CDR3 length equals 14 residues. The germline V gene encodes CDR1 SGHVS and CDR2 FQNEAQ. CDR3 in DNA: TGTGCCAGCAGCCCAAGACGGACATCCTACAAGCAGTACTTC. This translates into CASSPRRTSYKQYF.

This clonotype was detected many times. The chain has TRBV11-3 and TRBJ1-5, with 7 bases identical to TRBD1. Germline loops: CDR1 SGHNT, CDR2 YENEEA. Trimming cost V 1 base and J 0 bases; bases outside gene matches: 6. The CDR3 is made up of 17 amino acids. The CDR3 here is CASSLVGQSYSNQPQHF. CDR3 in DNA: TGTGCCAGCAGCTTAGTGGGACAGAGCTATAGCAATCAGCCCCAGCATTTT.

The table lists this clonotype with many counts. The chain employs TRBV27 and TRBJ1-2, with D unclear. Trimming removed 6 bases from V and 4 bases from J, with 9 bases in between. The CDR3 covers 12 residues. Per the germline V gene, CDR1 is MNHEY and CDR2 is SMNVEV (reference sequence). As DNA, the CDR3 is TGTGCCAGCAGGGGAGGGTTCTATGGCTACACCTTC. It translates to CASRGGFYGYTF.

The chain combines TRBV13 with TRBJ2-7; 7 bases line up with TRBD1. Germline V gene lookup returns CDR1 PRHDT and CDR2 FYEKMQ (reference sequence). V shed 5 bases and J 0 bases; nucleotides not matched to a gene: 10. The CDR3 has 16 amino acids. The CDR3 bases are TGTGCCAGCAGCCAGATACCACAGGGGCTCTCCTACGAGCAGTACTTC. This translates into CASSQIPQGLSYEQYF.

This clonotype was counted many times. J is TRBJ1-5 and V is TRBV6-4; D is undetermined. The CDR3 loop spans 17 amino acids. Germline V gene lookup returns CDR1 MRHNA and CDR2 SNTAGT. V shed 7 bases and J shed 5 bases, with 24 bases lying between them. The CDR3 DNA is TGTGCCAGCACCCCCCCCCGCGGGAGTCACTCCCATCAGCCCCAGCATTTT. It specifies CASTPPRGSHSHQPQHF.

This clonotype was seen repeatedly, ten times or more. The V and J genes are TRBV19 and TRBJ1-1, with D unclear. V dropped 7 bases and J dropped 0 bases, with 9 bases sitting between them. From germline, CDR1 is LNHDA and CDR2 SQIVND (reference sequence). The CDR3 is 13 residues long. The CDR3 loop reads CASNPGMNTEAFF. The CDR3 nucleotides read TGTGCCAGTAACCCGGGGATGAACACTGAAGCTTTCTTT.

This clonotype was picked up many times. The chain has TRBV12-3 or TRBV12-4 and TRBJ1-2; TRBD1 might be the D (5 bases). Trimming took off 2 bases at V and 8 bases at J, with 15 bases between the two ends. The CDR3 loop spans 14 amino acids. CDR3 in DNA: TGTGCCAGCAGTTTACGTAACGGGGGGAGCGGCTACACCTTC. This codes for CASSLRNGGSGYTF.

V is TRBV29-1 and J is TRBJ1-3; no firm D call. This CDR3 contains 10 residues. CDR1 and CDR2 (germline): SQVTM, ANQGSEA. Trimming took 0 bases from V and 6 from J, leaving 0 bases between them. The CDR3 nucleotides are TGCAGCGTTGAAGAAAACACCATATATTTT. It codes for CSVEENTIYF.

The CDR3 loop is CSARARGGRLETQYF. CDR3 nucleotides: TGCAGTGCTAGAGCCCGCGGCGGAAGGCTAGAGACCCAGTACTTC. The chain recombines TRBV20-1 with TRBJ2-5; D not resolved. Trimming left V 1 base short and J 4 bases short, with 16 bases between. The CDR3 runs 15 residues. Germline assignment: CDR1 DFQATT and CDR2 SNEGSKA (reference sequence).

This clonotype was counted ten times or more. CDR3 DNA sequence: TGTGCCAGCAGCCACCGGGGGGTTCCTTGGAATGGCTACACCTTC. Its protein is CASSHRGVPWNGYTF. The chain has TRBV13 and TRBJ1-2; perhaps TRBD1 as D (5 bases). From germline, CDR1 is PRHDT and CDR2 FYEKMQ (reference sequence). There are 15 residues in the CDR3. V was trimmed by 5 bases and J by 6 bases, leaving 19 bases between them.

This clonotype occurred many times. This sequence joins TRBV20-1 and TRBJ2-7; D perhaps matches TRBD2 (6 bases). V shed 6 bases and J shed 5 bases, with 14 bases lying between them. The CDR3 is made up of 12 amino acids. Germline V gene lookup returns CDR1 DFQATT and CDR2 SNEGSKA (reference sequence). DNA of the CDR3: TGCAGTGCCTCCTTGCGGGGAAACGAGCAGTACTTC. Its translation: CSASLRGNEQYF.

This clonotype was found a few times. The chain combines TRBV4-1 with TRBJ2-7; D is unresolved. The V and J ends lost 4 bases and 5 bases respectively, with 15 bases between them. In germline, CDR1 is MGHRA, CDR2 YSYEKL. The CDR3 sequence is 14 residues long. CDR3 nucleotides: TGCGCCAGCAGCCCCCGACCGCCAAGGGACGAGCAGTACTTC. It is translated as CASSPRPPRDEQYF.

In its sample, this clonotype was seen many times. The rearrangement links TRBV5-1 to TRBJ1-1; D may be TRBD1 (5 bases). The germline V and J ends were trimmed by 4 bases and 4 bases, with 14 bases remaining between them. The V gene's germline CDR1 is SGHRS and CDR2 YFSETQ. CDR3 size: 14 residues. CDR3 residues: CASSTRLGGTEAFF. The CDR3 DNA reads TGCGCCAGCAGCACCCGACTGGGGGGCACTGAAGCTTTCTTT.

Note on this clonotype: A clone one base away is much larger, so this may be a read error. V gene TRBV11-1 combines with J gene TRBJ2-2, with a tentative D call TRBD1 (6 bases). Germline loops: CDR1 SGHAT, CDR2 FQDESV (reference sequence). This CDR3 has 15 amino acids. CDR3 sequence reads: CASSSRTGNTGELLF. The CDR3 DNA reads as TGTGCCAGCAGCTCACGTACAGGGAACACCGGGGAGCTGCTTTTT.

The chain couples TRBV7-8 to TRBJ1-2; D ambiguous. The germline V gene has CDR1 SGHVS and CDR2 FQNEAQ. Trimming stripped 5 bases from V and 1 base from J, with 14 bases between. This CDR3 region has 15 residues. CDR3: CASSPKRLNNYGYTF. CDR3 sequence (DNA): TGTGCCAGCAGCCCTAAACGGCTCAATAACTATGGCTACACCTTC. Drawing the rest from reference TRBV7-8 and TRBJ1-2, the complete variable domain is GAGVSQSPRYKVAKRGQDVALRCDPISGHVSLFWYQQALGQGPEFLTYFQNEAQLDKSGLPSDRFFAERPEGSVSTLKIQRTQQEDSAVYLCASSPKRLNNYGYTFGSGTRLTVV.

This clonotype was detected ten times or more. The chain uses TRBV25-1 and TRBJ2-7; a possible D gene is TRBD1 (5 bases). This CDR3 has 13 amino acids. Between the trimmed V and J ends, which lost 7 bases and 6 bases, there was a span of 16 bases. Germline V CDR1 and CDR2: MGHDK, SYGVNS. The CDR3 is CASTLMSTGEQYF. The CDR3 nucleotides read TGTGCCAGCACTTTGATGTCCACAGGCGAGCAGTACTTC.

This clonotype was detected many times. The rearrangement uses TRBV6-2 or TRBV6-3 and TRBJ2-3, with 9 bases fitting TRBD1. The CDR3 runs to 15 residues. Germline loops: CDR1 MNHEY, CDR2 SVGEGT. V shed 5 bases and J 6 bases; nucleotides not matched to a gene: 9. In DNA, the CDR3 is TGTGCCAGCAGTCGGTGGACAGGGGCAAGGGATACGCAGTATTTT. Translating it yields CASSRWTGARDTQYF.

Comment on this clonotype: This may come from a read error, since a much larger clone is one base off. The chain joins TRBV14 to TRBJ2-2, with a weak D call TRBD2 (5 bases). Germline values: CDR1 SGHDN, CDR2 FVKESK. The CDR3 covers 15 residues. CDR3 in amino acids: CASGQNTGYTGELFF. The CDR3 DNA reads as TGTGCCAGCGGCCAAAACACGGGGTACACCGGGGAGCTGTTTTTT.

Only one count was recorded for this clonotype. This sequence joins TRBV6-5 and TRBJ1-5; D call uncertain. Germline CDR1 reads MNHEY; CDR2 reads SVGAGI. This CDR3 spans 14 amino acids. V was trimmed by 2 bases and J by 6 bases, leaving 11 bases between them. The chain's CDR3 is CASSYATSGQPQHF. The CDR3 DNA reads as TGTGCCAGCAGTTACGCCACTAGCGGTCAGCCCCAGCATTTT.

This clonotype occurred many times. Sequence at one end of the junction differs from germline and may be a read error. This rearrangement joins TRBV20-1 to TRBJ1-1; no firm D call. The CDR3 is 12 residues long. Germline CDR1 and CDR2: DFQATT and SNEGSKA (reference sequence). In DNA form, the CDR3 reads TGCAGTGCTGGAGATGGGGACACTGAAGCTTTCTTT. Its translation: CSAGDGDTEAFF.

This clonotype was seen ten or more times. This sequence joins TRBV4-1 and TRBJ2-7, with D uncertain. CDR1 and CDR2 from the germline V gene are MGHRA and YSYEKL. V dropped 4 bases and J dropped 3 bases, with 13 bases sitting between them. The CDR3 is 14 amino acids. This chain's CDR3 is CASSLTDGVYEQYF. In DNA form, the CDR3 reads TGCGCCAGCAGCCTGACGGACGGAGTCTACGAGCAGTACTTC.

This clonotype was counted at least ten times. The rearrangement uses TRBV6-5 and TRBJ1-2, with D possibly matching TRBD1 (5 bases). The V end was cut by 2 bases, the J end by 2 bases, with 9 bases between. The CDR3 has 14 residues. Germline-derived CDR1 and CDR2 are MNHEY and SVGAGI. The CDR3 DNA reads as TGTGCCAGCAGTTACCCCGGGGGGAACTATGGCTACACCTTC. It translates to CASSYPGGNYGYTF.

This chain joins TRBV19 and TRBJ1-5; TRBD1 matches at 8 bases. Germline CDR1 is LNHDA and CDR2 is SQIVND (reference sequence). This CDR3 contains 16 residues. V trimming: 3 bases; J trimming: 2 bases; junction bases outside the gene matches: 6. The CDR3 sequence is CASSIRGRGGNQPQHF. The CDR3 nucleotides read TGTGCCAGTAGTATCAGGGGGCGAGGGGGCAATCAGCCCCAGCATTTT.

The V gene is TRBV11-2, the J gene TRBJ2-4; D is uncertain. The CDR3 length is 13 residues. V dropped 3 bases and J dropped 0 bases, with 3 bases sitting between them. Germline values: CDR1 SGHAT, CDR2 FQNNGV. This CDR3 reads CASSFIAKNIQYF. The CDR3 DNA sequence: TGTGCCAGCAGCTTCATAGCCAAAAACATTCAGTACTTC.

This clonotype occurred a few times. A much larger clone differs by one base, so this may be a read error. This rearrangement joins TRBV6-5 to TRBJ2-2; perhaps TRBD2 as D (5 bases). This CDR3 contains 16 residues. Germline loops: CDR1 MNHEY, CDR2 SVGAGI. Between the trimmed V and J ends, which lost 3 bases and 2 bases, there was a span of 13 bases. As DNA, the CDR3 is TGTGCCAGCAGTTATCCATGGACTTCCAACACCGGGGAGCTGTTTTTT. Translation gives CASSYPWTSNTGELFF.

V and J are TRBV6-2 or TRBV6-3 and TRBJ2-2; D is perhaps TRBD2 (6 bases). Germline V gives CDR1 MNHEY, CDR2 SVGEGT. The CDR3 has 15 amino acids. V gave up 7 bases and J gave up 1 base, with 13 bases separating them. CDR3 bases: TGTGCCAGCAACGAAAACGGGGGGAACACCGGGGAGCTGTTTTTT. It codes for CASNENGGNTGELFF.

This clonotype turned up a few times. A much larger clone lies a single base off, so this may be a read error. The chain couples TRBV19 to TRBJ1-1; D unclear. CDR1 is LNHDA and CDR2 is SQIVND in the germline V gene (reference sequence). CDR3 length: 12 amino acids. CDR3 loop: CASRKGFTEACF. CDR3 bases: TGTGCCAGTAGGAAGGGCTTCACTGAAGCTTGCTTT.

V and J are TRBV4-1 and TRBJ2-5; TRBD2 might be the D (6 bases). Trimming removed 3 bases at V and 4 bases at J, with 12 bases between. The CDR3 is 14 amino acids. CDR1 and CDR2 from the germline V gene are MGHRA and YSYEKL. The CDR3 sequence is CASSQGDLIETQYF. CDR3 in DNA: TGCGCCAGCAGCCAGGGGGACTTGATAGAGACCCAGTACTTC.

This clonotype was counted between two and nine times. The chain carries TRBV4-1 and TRBJ1-2, with 8 bases fitting TRBD1. CDR1 MGHRA and CDR2 YSYEKL come from the germline V gene. The CDR3 has 14 residues. V shed 4 bases, J shed 7 bases, and the junction held 8 bases outside the gene matches. The CDR3 region is CASSLRQGYGGYTF. CDR3 DNA: TGCGCCAGCAGCCTCCGACAGGGGTACGGTGGCTACACCTTC.

This clonotype was observed a handful of times. V and J are TRBV13 and TRBJ2-3; 7 bases fit TRBD1. The CDR3 totals 16 residues. Germline V gene sequence: CDR1 PRHDT, CDR2 FYEKMQ (reference sequence). The trim removed 4 bases at V and 0 bases at J, leaving 7 bases unmatched. CDR3 in amino acids: CASSSLDRASTDTQYF. In nucleotides, the CDR3 is TGTGCCAGCAGCTCACTAGACAGGGCCAGCACAGATACGCAGTATTTT. The full variable domain, in which reference TRBV13 and TRBJ2-3 provide the parts outside the CDR3, is AAGVIQSPRHLIKEKRETATLKCYPIPRHDTVYWYQQGPGQDPQFLISFYEKMQSDKGSIPDRFSAQQFSDYHSELNMSSLELGDSALYFCASSSLDRASTDTQYFGPGTRLTVL.